The 16 T cell receptor beta chains presented below share a single source sample, sequenced in a study of blood T cell repertoires in COVID-19. The table came from immunoSEQ multiplex PCR; TCRdb's copy has only in-frame clones and leaves some out. The data show around 100,000 clones, approximately 90% seen once. The sequenced material came from peripheral blood. The receptors stem from a man aged 45 to 65 with acute or convalescent COVID-19.

The chain combines TRBV5-1 with TRBJ1-2, with unresolved D. Germline loops: CDR1 SGHRS, CDR2 YFSETQ. With 5 bases removed from V and 5 bases from J, the gap between germline ends came to 7 bases. This CDR3 is 11 amino acids long. CDR3 in amino acids: CASRSGYGYTF. In DNA, the CDR3 is TGCGCCAGCAGGAGCGGGTATGGCTACACCTTC.

A single count supports this clone. J is TRBJ1-5 and V is TRBV6-5; no firm D call. V lost 7 bases to trimming and J lost 0 bases, with 4 bases between them. The CDR3 loop spans 12 amino acids. CDR1 is MNHEY, CDR2 SVGAGI, per germline. The CDR3 DNA follows: TGTGCCAGCAAATATAGCAATCAGCCCCAGCATTTT. It specifies CASKYSNQPQHF.

The gene calls are TRBV12-3 or TRBV12-4 and TRBJ1-5; 7 nucleotides align to TRBD1. The CDR3 loop spans 12 amino acids. V lost 5 bases and J lost 13; bases outside the gene matches: 8. The CDR3 bases are TGTGCCAGCAGTCCAGGACAGGAGATACAGCATTTT. This sequence encodes CASSPGQEIQHF.

V usage is TRBV19 and J usage is TRBJ2-7, with D unclear. With 1 base removed from V and 3 bases from J, the gap between germline ends came to 10 bases. The germline gives CDR1 LNHDA, CDR2 SQIVND (reference sequence). This CDR3 contains 14 residues. The CDR3: CASSIGRQDYEQYF. The DNA for the CDR3 is TGTGCCAGTAGTATAGGTCGGCAGGACTACGAGCAGTACTTC.

The V call is TRBV7-8, the J call TRBJ1-1; TRBD1 might be the D (5 bases). Germline V gene sequence: CDR1 SGHVS, CDR2 FQNEAQ. The CDR3 has 15 residues. The ends were cut back, 1 base at V and 4 bases at J, with 13 bases in the middle. DNA of the CDR3: TGTGCCAGCAGCTTAGAATCGCGGGGGGGCACTGAAGCTTTCTTT. Protein sequence: CASSLESRGGTEAFF.

CDR3 sequence: CATSRQGANTEAFF. The CDR3 bases are TGTGCCACCAGCCGTCAGGGGGCTAACACTGAAGCTTTCTTT. This chain joins TRBV15 and TRBJ1-1, with 8 bases lining up with TRBD1. The CDR3 contains 14 residues. V lost 5 bases, J lost 2 bases, and 4 bases stayed unmatched. Germline V gene lookup returns CDR1 LNHNV and CDR2 YYDKDF (reference sequence).

The rearrangement joins TRBV6-4 to TRBJ2-3; 11 nucleotides line up with TRBD2. Germline CDR1 MRHNA, CDR2 SNTAGT. The V gene end was trimmed by 6 bases and the J gene end by 4 bases; junction bases not matched to a gene: 6. This CDR3 spans 15 amino acids. The CDR3 sequence: CASSRLAGSSDTQYF. DNA of the CDR3: TGTGCCAGCAGCAGACTAGCGGGATCCTCAGATACGCAGTATTTT.

The rearrangement joins TRBV7-9 to TRBJ1-1; 7 positions match TRBD1. Per germline, CDR1 SEHNR and CDR2 FQNEAQ (reference sequence). The J segment lost 5 bases and the V segment lost 1 base, leaving 4 bases of the junction unmatched. The CDR3 is 14 amino acids. Written as DNA, the CDR3 is TGTGCCAGCAGCTTAGACAAGGGGGCTACTGAAGCTTTCTTT. It yields the protein CASSLDKGATEAFF. The whole variable domain, filled in from reference TRBV7-9 and TRBJ1-1, reads DTGVSQNPRHKITKRGQNVTFRCDPISEHNRLYWYRQTLGQGPEFLTYFQNEAQLEKSRLLSDRFSAERPKGSFSTLEIQRTEQGDSAMYLCASSLDKGATEAFFGQGTRLTVV.

The chain combines TRBV12-2 with TRBJ2-1; the table names TRBD1, a call not compared with the DNA. TRBV12-2 is flagged as a pseudogene. The CDR3 is made up of 15 amino acids. Written as DNA, the CDR3 is TGTGCAACCCCGTCCGCAGGCAGCTCCTACAATGAGCAGTTCTTC. This sequence encodes CATPSAGSSYNEQFF.

The chain links TRBV14 to TRBJ2-2; D might be TRBD1 (6 bases). Germline CDR1 reads SGHDN; CDR2 reads FVKESK. V shed 4 bases and J shed 5 bases, with 11 bases lying between them. The CDR3 consists of 14 residues. For the CDR3, the DNA is TGTGCCAGCAGCCTTAGGGGGAGAACCGGGGAGCTGTTTTTT. This encodes CASSLRGRTGELFF.

The chain employs TRBV3-1 (or the pseudogene TRBV3-2) and TRBJ1-5; 8 bases match TRBD1. Germline CDR1 and CDR2: LGHDT and YNNKEL (reference sequence). The CDR3 length is 17 residues. Germline trimming cut 0 bases from V and 2 bases from J; bases unmatched to any gene: 6. Here the CDR3 DNA reads TGTGCCAGCAGCCAAGATCCCCAGGGGGCACGCAATCAGCCCCAGCATTTT. It translates to CASSQDPQGARNQPQHF.

Note on this clone: Different DNA sequences within this sample yield the same CDR3. The chain links TRBV7-8 to TRBJ2-7; D remains unclear. The germline V gene has CDR1 SGHVS and CDR2 FQNEAQ. The CDR3 sequence is 12 residues long. The V end lost 4 bases, the J end lost 0 bases, and 4 bases lay between the germline ends. The CDR3 coding sequence is TGTGCCAGCAGCTCGAGCTCCTACGAGCAGTACTTC. Translation gives CASSSSSYEQYF.

This clone was seen only once. This chain connects TRBV6-6 to TRBJ1-2, with 10 bases lining up with TRBD1. CDR3 length equals 15 residues. Germline V CDR1 and CDR2: MNHNY, SVGAGI (reference sequence). After removal of 4 bases from V and 6 bases from J, the junction contained 8 bases not matched to a gene. The CDR3 loop reads CASSSVPGTGDGYTF. DNA for the CDR3: TGTGCCAGCAGTTCTGTGCCCGGGACAGGGGATGGCTACACCTTC.

This chain joins TRBV3-1 (or the pseudogene TRBV3-2) and TRBJ2-1; 14 bases match TRBD2. The CDR3 sequence is 13 residues long. J lost 15 bases, V lost 3 bases, and 4 bases had no gene match. The V gene's germline CDR1 is LGHDT and CDR2 YNNKEL (reference sequence). The CDR3 loop reads CASSHGTSGSGFF. The CDR3 DNA is TGTGCCAGCAGCCACGGGACTAGCGGGAGTGGGTTCTTC.

This sequence joins TRBV25-1 and TRBJ1-2, with 7 bases fitting TRBD1. The germline V gene encodes CDR1 MGHDK and CDR2 SYGVNS. The CDR3 covers 13 residues. The junction had 5 bases not matched to a gene; V was cut back by 6 bases and J by 4 bases. The CDR3 reads CASSGGQLYGYTF. CDR3 nucleotides: TGTGCCAGCAGCGGGGGACAGCTCTATGGCTACACCTTC.

The chain links TRBV2 to TRBJ1-1; TRBD1 matches at 7 bases. The length of the CDR3 is 12 residues. J lost 6 bases, V lost 7 bases, and 5 bases had no gene match. The germline V gene encodes CDR1 SNHLY and CDR2 FYNNEI. For the CDR3, the DNA is TGTGCCAGCATCACAGGGGCGGCTGAAGCTTTCTTT. Residues: CASITGAAEAFF.